The sequence of this T cell receptor beta chain was determined in a study of blood T cells in healthy people across ages. General observations from the study: Per-million-T-cell TCR beta diversity fell roughly linearly with age.

Each donor gave 9.5 to 10 milliliters of peripheral blood. This clonotype was seen a few times. The target antigen is unknown. A second PCR of about 6 to 11 cycles used a sample-barcoded 5' primer and a J-beta primer mix. A template-switch adaptor that had 12 random nucleotides put a tag on each cDNA molecule. Every sample returned 2.5 million or more CDR3-containing paired-end reads. TCRdb itself ran the 5' RACE reads through MiXCR, one entry per CDR3 protein. The data contain more than 550,000 distinct CDR3 sequences, 22% of them singletons. Per germline, CDR1 LNHDA and CDR2 SQIVND (reference sequence). V dropped 4 bases and J dropped 8 bases, with 11 bases sitting between them. The CDR3 contains 12 residues.

Sequenced sample: blood. The sequence was collected from a man between 65 and 80 years old in good health. V usage is TRBV19 and J usage is TRBJ1-2; D gene ambiguous. This chain's CDR3 is CASSTGIGGYTF. In DNA, the CDR3 is TGTGCCAGTAGTACCGGCATCGGAGGCTACACCTTC.